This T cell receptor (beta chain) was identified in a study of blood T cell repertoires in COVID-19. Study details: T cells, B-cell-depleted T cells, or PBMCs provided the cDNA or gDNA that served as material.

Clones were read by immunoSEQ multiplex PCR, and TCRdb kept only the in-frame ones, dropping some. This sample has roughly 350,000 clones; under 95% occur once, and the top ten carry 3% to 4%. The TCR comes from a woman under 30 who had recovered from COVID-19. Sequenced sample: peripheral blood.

The CDR3 region has the DNA TGTGCCAGCAGCTTAGATTCGCTAGGGGAGGCGAACACTGAAGCTTTCTTT. Protein product: CASSLDSLGEANTEAFF. J is TRBJ1-1 and V is TRBV11-3; D might be TRBD1 (5 bases). CDR3 length: 17 amino acids. The V gene lost 0 bases and the J gene lost 1 base, with 15 bases spanning the gap. Germline values: CDR1 SGHNT, CDR2 YENEEA.